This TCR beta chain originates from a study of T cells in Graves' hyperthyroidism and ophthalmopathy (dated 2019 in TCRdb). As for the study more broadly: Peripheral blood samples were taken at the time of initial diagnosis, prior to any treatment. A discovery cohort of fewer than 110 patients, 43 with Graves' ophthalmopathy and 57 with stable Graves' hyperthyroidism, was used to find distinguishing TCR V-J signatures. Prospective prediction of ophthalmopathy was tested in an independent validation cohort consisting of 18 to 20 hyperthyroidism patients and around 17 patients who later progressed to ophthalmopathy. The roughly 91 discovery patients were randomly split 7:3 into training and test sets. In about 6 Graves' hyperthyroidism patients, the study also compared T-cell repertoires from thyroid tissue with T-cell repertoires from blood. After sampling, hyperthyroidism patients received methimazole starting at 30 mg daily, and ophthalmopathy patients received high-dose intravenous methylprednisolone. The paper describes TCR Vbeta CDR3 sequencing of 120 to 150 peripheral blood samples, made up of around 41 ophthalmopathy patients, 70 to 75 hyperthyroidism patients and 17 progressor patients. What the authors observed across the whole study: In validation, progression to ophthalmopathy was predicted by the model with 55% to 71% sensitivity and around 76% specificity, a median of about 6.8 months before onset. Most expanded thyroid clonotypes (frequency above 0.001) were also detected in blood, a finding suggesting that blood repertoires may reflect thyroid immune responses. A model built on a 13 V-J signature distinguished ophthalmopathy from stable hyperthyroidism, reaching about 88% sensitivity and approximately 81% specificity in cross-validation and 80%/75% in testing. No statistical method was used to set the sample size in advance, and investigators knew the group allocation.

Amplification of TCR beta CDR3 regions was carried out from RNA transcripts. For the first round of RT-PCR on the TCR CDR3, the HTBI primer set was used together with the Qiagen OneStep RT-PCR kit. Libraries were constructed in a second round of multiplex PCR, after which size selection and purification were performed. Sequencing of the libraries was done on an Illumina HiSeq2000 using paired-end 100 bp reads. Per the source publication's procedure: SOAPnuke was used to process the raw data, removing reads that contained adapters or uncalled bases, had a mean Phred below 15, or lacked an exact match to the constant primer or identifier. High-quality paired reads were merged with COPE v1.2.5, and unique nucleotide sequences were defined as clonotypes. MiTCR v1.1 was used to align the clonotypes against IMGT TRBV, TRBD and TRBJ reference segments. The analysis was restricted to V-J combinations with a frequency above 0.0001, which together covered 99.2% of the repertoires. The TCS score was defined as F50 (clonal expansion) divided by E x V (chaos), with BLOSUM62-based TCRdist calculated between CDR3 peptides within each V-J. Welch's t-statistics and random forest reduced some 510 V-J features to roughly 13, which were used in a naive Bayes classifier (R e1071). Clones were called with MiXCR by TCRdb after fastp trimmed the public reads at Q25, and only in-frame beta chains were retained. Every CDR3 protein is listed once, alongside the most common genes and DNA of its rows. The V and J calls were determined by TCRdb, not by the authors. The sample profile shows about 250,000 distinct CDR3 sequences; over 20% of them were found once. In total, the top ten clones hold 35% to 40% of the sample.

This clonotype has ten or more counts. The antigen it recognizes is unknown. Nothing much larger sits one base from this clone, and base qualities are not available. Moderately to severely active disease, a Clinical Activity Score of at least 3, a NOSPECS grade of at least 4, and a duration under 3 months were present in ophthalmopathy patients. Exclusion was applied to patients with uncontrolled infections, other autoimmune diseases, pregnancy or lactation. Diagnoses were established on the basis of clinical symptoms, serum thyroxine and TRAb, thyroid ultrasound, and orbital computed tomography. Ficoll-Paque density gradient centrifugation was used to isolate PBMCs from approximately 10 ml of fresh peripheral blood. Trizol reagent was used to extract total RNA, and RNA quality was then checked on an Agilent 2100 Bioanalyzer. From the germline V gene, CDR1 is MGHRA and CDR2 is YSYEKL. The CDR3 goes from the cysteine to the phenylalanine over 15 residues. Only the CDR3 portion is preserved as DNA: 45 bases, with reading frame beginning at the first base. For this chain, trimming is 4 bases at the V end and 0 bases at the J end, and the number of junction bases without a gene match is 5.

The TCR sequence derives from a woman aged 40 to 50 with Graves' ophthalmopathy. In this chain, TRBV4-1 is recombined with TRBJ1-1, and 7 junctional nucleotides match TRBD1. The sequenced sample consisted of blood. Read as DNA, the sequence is TGCGCCAGCAGCCCCCCGACAGGGATGAACACTGAAGCTTTCTTT. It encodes CASSPPTGMNTEAFF.